These 14 T cell receptor beta chains share one sample of origin, sequenced in a study of T cells in Graves' hyperthyroidism and ophthalmopathy. It was RNA transcripts that yielded the amplified TCR beta CDR3 regions. Initially, a first-round RT-PCR of the TCR CDR3 employed the HTBI primer set. Via MiXCR, TCRdb re-called the multiplex PCR reads, giving one row per CDR3 protein. The data contain hundreds of thousands of distinct CDR3 sequences, 22% of them singletons. Material: blood. These TCRs come from a man aged 25 to 40 with Graves' ophthalmopathy.

The table lists this clonotype with many counts. The chain uses TRBV28 and TRBJ2-5; 15 bases are a match to TRBD2. CDR1 and CDR2 from the germline V gene are MDHEN and SYDVKM. CDR3 size: 15 residues. With V trimmed by 6 bases and J by 5 bases, 4 bases remained unmatched. CDR3 DNA: TGTGCCAGCAGACCCGGGACTAGCGGGAGGGAGACCCAGTACTTC. Residues: CASRPGTSGRETQYF.

This clonotype was seen repeatedly, ten times or more. This chain uses TRBV12-3 or TRBV12-4 with TRBJ2-5; 15 bases are a match to TRBD2. V shed 5 bases and J 4 bases; nucleotides not matched to a gene: 5. This CDR3 has 16 amino acids. The CDR3 nucleotides are TGTGCCAGCAGTAGGACTAGCGGGAGGGTTGGAGAGACCCAGTACTTC. It is translated as CASSRTSGRVGETQYF.

This clonotype occurred a few times. The chain has TRBV11-2 and TRBJ2-2, with D tentatively TRBD1 or TRBD2 (6 bases each). The CDR3 extends over 16 amino acids. Trimming removed 0 bases at V and 8 bases at J, with 16 bases between. CDR1 and CDR2 (germline): SGHAT, FQNNGV. CDR3 bases: TGTGCCAGCAGCTTAGATTATTCCGGGGGCAGGGGGGAGCTGTTTTTT. Protein sequence: CASSLDYSGGRGELFF.

The rearrangement joins TRBV11-3 to TRBJ1-2, with D uncertain. The CDR3 is 14 amino acids. Germline CDR1 SGHNT, CDR2 YENEEA. V lost 4 bases, J lost 0 bases, and 9 bases lay in between. CDR3 sequence reads: CASSSDGTNYGYTF. CDR3 nucleotides: TGTGCCAGCAGCTCTGACGGTACTAACTATGGCTACACCTTC.

The chain carries TRBV20-1 and TRBJ2-1; 10 bases are a match to TRBD2. With 0 bases clipped from V and 9 bases from J, the junction kept 8 bases outside the gene matches. This CDR3 comprises 15 residues. CDR1 and CDR2 (germline): DFQATT, SNEGSKA (reference sequence). The CDR3 DNA is TGCAGTGCTAGAGATGTCCCAGCGGGAGGGGGTGAGCAGTTCTTC. This translates into CSARDVPAGGGEQFF.

The gene calls are TRBV20-1 and TRBJ2-7; 7 bases align to TRBD1. This CDR3 region has 11 residues. Germline loops: CDR1 DFQATT, CDR2 SNEGSKA (reference sequence). Trimming took 6 bases from V and 6 from J; bases not matched to a gene: 5. The CDR3 nucleotides are TGCAGTGCCAAGACAGGGTTCGAGCAGTACTTC. This codes for CSAKTGFEQYF.

Comment on this clonotype: At one of its ends the junction is not consistent with the germline gene, which may arise from a read error. This chain connects TRBV28 to TRBJ2-7, with D possibly TRBD2 on 5 matching bases. This CDR3 is 11 amino acids long. Germline V gives CDR1 MDHEN, CDR2 SYDVKM. The CDR3 nucleotides read TGTGCCGGCAGGACTCCCTGCGAGCAGTACTTC. The encoded protein is CAGRTPCEQYF.

This clonotype occurred many times. V and J are TRBV2 and TRBJ2-1, with D possibly TRBD2 on 5 matching bases. The CDR3 covers 14 residues. Germline V gene lookup returns CDR1 SNHLY and CDR2 FYNNEI. Trimming shortened V by 6 bases and J by 2 bases, and 11 bases separated the two germline ends. The CDR3 loop is CASRHRGTYNEQFF. DNA of the CDR3: TGTGCCAGCAGGCACCGGGGTACCTACAATGAGCAGTTCTTC.

This chain uses TRBV6-8 with TRBJ2-1; 8 nucleotides match TRBD1. This CDR3 comprises 12 residues. V lost 8 bases, J lost 9 bases, and 6 bases stayed unmatched. CDR1 is MNHGY, CDR2 SAAAGT, per germline. CDR3 bases: TGTGCCAGCCGGGACAGGTTTAGTGAGCAGTTCTTC. Its translation: CASRDRFSEQFF.

CDR3 residues: CASRGGQYNEQFF. CDR3 in DNA: TGTGCCAGCAGAGGAGGACAGTACAATGAGCAGTTCTTC. V usage is TRBV7-9 and J usage is TRBJ2-1; perhaps TRBD1 as D (6 bases). CDR3 size: 13 residues. Germline V gives CDR1 SEHNR, CDR2 FQNEAQ (reference sequence). Trimming removed 6 bases from V and 4 bases from J, with 10 bases in between. Variable domain in full (rest from reference TRBV7-9 and TRBJ2-1): DTGVSQNPRHKITKRGQNVTFRCDPISEHNRLYWYRQTLGQGPEFLTYFQNEAQLEKSRLLSDRFSAERPKGSFSTLEIQRTEQGDSAMYLCASRGGQYNEQFFGPGTRLTVL.

This clonotype has more than one count but fewer than ten. The chain has TRBV28 and TRBJ1-2; D gene uncertain. The CDR3 contains 13 residues. CDR1 is MDHEN, CDR2 SYDVKM, per germline. V lost 7 bases to trimming and J lost 2 bases, with 11 bases between them. The CDR3 sequence is CASTLGTNYGYTF. CDR3 DNA sequence: TGTGCCAGCACCCTTGGTACCAACTATGGCTACACCTTC.

The chain couples TRBV4-1 to TRBJ2-2; 8 bases align to TRBD2. The V gene end was trimmed by 4 bases and the J gene end by 7 bases; junction bases not matched to a gene: 11. The CDR3 sequence is 16 residues long. CDR1 and CDR2 (germline): MGHRA, YSYEKL. CDR3 sequence reads: CASSPPPAGGHGELFF. The CDR3 DNA follows: TGCGCCAGCAGCCCACCACCGGCGGGGGGCCACGGGGAGCTGTTTTTT.

This clonotype appeared a few times. The rearrangement uses TRBV5-6 and TRBJ2-1; D possibly corresponds to TRBD2 (6 bases). From germline, CDR1 is SGHDT and CDR2 YYEEEE. Trimming removed 3 bases from V and 7 bases from J, with 26 bases in between. This CDR3 comprises 18 residues. The CDR3, as DNA: TGTGCCAGCAGCTCGGAGGGGCGCTGGCTCGAGTCCGGAAATGAGCAGTTCTTC. Translation gives CASSSEGRWLESGNEQFF.

The V call is TRBV28, the J call TRBJ1-1; D is perhaps TRBD1 (5 bases). The CDR3 loop spans 12 amino acids. Germline V lookup: CDR1 MDHEN, CDR2 SYDVKM. Trimming shortened V by 5 bases and J by 7 bases, and 11 bases separated the two germline ends. The CDR3: CASSRDPGEAFF. CDR3 in DNA: TGTGCCAGCAGTCGGGACCCGGGTGAAGCTTTCTTT.